This T cell receptor (beta chain) originates from a study of PD-1 blockade in classical Hodgkin lymphoma. The study, taken as a whole, reports: The drivers behind the repertoire differences, possibly disease activity or prior therapy, remain undefined. Newly diagnosed patients had baseline TCR diversity that was reportedly lower than that of healthy donors.

The time point was: newly diagnosed, previously untreated cHL patient sample. PBMCs were thawed, and CD8+ T cells were then isolated from them by magnetic negative selection. It was PBMCs in newly diagnosed, untreated classical Hodgkin lymphoma that served as comparison. The CDR3 loop spans 15 amino acids. The germline CDR1 and CDR2 sequences are LNHDA and SQIVND (reference sequence). V was clipped by 2 bases and J by 1 base, with 6 bases between them. Remarks on this clone: Its antigen is unknown.

Here immunoSEQ multiplex PCR was the method, and the copy in TCRdb shows in-frame clones only, minus some. Of about 10,000 clones listed, about nine tenths were seen once; the top ten hold less than 9%. This receptor was identified in a human donor with classical Hodgkin lymphoma. This rearrangement joins TRBV19 to TRBJ2-6; the D is unclear. The specimen was CD8+ T cells from blood. CDR3 in amino acids: CASSISISGANVLTF. As DNA, the CDR3 is TGTGCCAGTAGTATATCGATTTCTGGGGCCAACGTCCTGACTTTC.